What follows are 24 T cell receptor beta chains derived from one specimen sequenced in a study of blood T cells in healthy people across ages. With a J-beta primer mix and a sample-barcoded 5' primer, a second PCR ran 7 to 11 cycles. TCRdb reprocessed the 5' RACE reads via MiXCR and lists one record per CDR3 protein. Among about 1.7 million distinct CDR3 sequences, 28% were seen once, and the ten largest hold approximately 7.7%. Sequencing input: blood. The receptors originated from a woman in her twenties or thirties in good health.

This clonotype showed up just a few times. This chain links TRBV12-3 or TRBV12-4 with TRBJ2-3; 7 bases are shared with TRBD2. The CDR3 extends over 16 amino acids. The J segment lost 5 bases and the V segment lost 1 base, leaving 9 bases of the junction unmatched. CDR3 in amino acids: CASSLGGTTERDTQYF. Written as DNA, the CDR3 is TGTGCCAGCAGTTTAGGGGGGACTACCGAAAGAGATACGCAGTATTTT.

The chain recombines TRBV27 with TRBJ2-2, with 8 bases aligning to TRBD1. Trimming cost V 8 bases and J 6 bases; bases outside gene matches: 14. The germline V gene encodes CDR1 MNHEY and CDR2 SMNVEV (reference sequence). CDR3 length equals 16 residues. The DNA for the CDR3 is TGTGCCAGCTCAAACCTGGACAGGGTTGGCGCCGGGGAGCTGTTTTTT. It encodes CASSNLDRVGAGELFF.

The rearrangement joins TRBV28 to TRBJ2-7; D is possibly TRBD1 (6 bases). In germline, CDR1 is MDHEN, CDR2 SYDVKM. This CDR3 is 13 amino acids long. V gave up 7 bases and J gave up 6 bases, with 16 bases separating them. CDR3 protein: CASINQGSGEQYF. The DNA of the CDR3 is TGTGCCAGCATCAACCAGGGGTCGGGCGAGCAGTACTTC.

The gene calls are TRBV20-1 and TRBJ1-4; perhaps TRBD1 as D (6 bases). The CDR3 is 13 amino acids. Trimming removed 3 bases at V and 4 bases at J, with 9 bases between. From germline, CDR1 is DFQATT and CDR2 SNEGSKA (reference sequence). The CDR3 sequence is CSASRTVNEKLFF. CDR3 coding DNA: TGCAGTGCTAGTAGGACAGTTAATGAAAAACTGTTTTTT.

Concerning this clonotype: A junction boundary mismatches the germline segment, possibly from a read error. The chain uses TRBV12-3 or TRBV12-4 and TRBJ2-3; 7 bases are shared with TRBD2. The CDR3 loop spans 15 amino acids. CDR3 residues: CASSGTILVTDAQYF. CDR3 sequence (DNA): TGTGCCAGCAGCGGGACTATCTTGGTGACAGATGCGCAGTATTTT.

This clonotype occurred a few times. The V gene is TRBV6-5, the J gene TRBJ2-3; 12 nucleotides line up with TRBD2. The V gene end was trimmed by 7 bases and the J gene end by 8 bases; junction bases not matched to a gene: 7. The CDR3 is made up of 14 amino acids. Germline V gene data show CDR1 as MNHEY and CDR2 as SVGAGI. This CDR3 reads CASMLAGGAATQYF. CDR3 DNA sequence: TGTGCCAGCATGCTAGCGGGGGGGGCTGCTACGCAGTATTTT.

This clonotype was counted between two and nine times. The genes are TRBV4-3 and TRBJ2-3; D not certain. The V gene's germline CDR1 is LGHNA and CDR2 YSLEER. The V end was cut by 4 bases, the J end by 4 bases, with 12 bases between. The CDR3 totals 14 residues. CDR3 loop: CASSLGGNADTQYF. DNA for the CDR3: TGCGCCAGCAGCCTCGGCGGTAACGCAGATACGCAGTATTTT.

This clonotype was counted at least ten times. V usage is TRBV6-5 and J usage is TRBJ1-2; 9 positions agree with TRBD1. The V segment lost 7 bases and the J segment 7 bases; nucleotides outside the gene matches: 13. CDR3 size: 15 residues. Germline CDR1 is MNHEY and CDR2 is SVGAGI. CDR3 in amino acids: CASKKPGQGVGGYTF. In DNA form, the CDR3 reads TGTGCCAGCAAGAAACCGGGACAGGGTGTGGGTGGCTACACCTTC.

The chain carries TRBV7-9 and TRBJ2-7, with TRBD2 matching over 14 bases. The CDR3 covers 16 residues. Germline CDR1 and CDR2: SEHNR and FQNEAQ (reference sequence). The V and J ends lost 3 bases and 6 bases, in that order; junction bases with no gene match: 7. This CDR3 reads CASSFPTSGRASEQYF. The CDR3, as DNA: TGTGCCAGCAGCTTCCCGACTAGCGGGAGGGCCAGCGAGCAGTACTTC.

This clonotype was counted between two and nine times. The rearrangement uses TRBV9 and TRBJ2-2; D gene uncertain. The CDR3 is made up of 14 amino acids. V gave up 3 bases and J gave up 5 bases, with 11 bases separating them. CDR1 and CDR2 (germline): SGDLS, YYNGEE. CDR3 coding DNA: TGTGCCAGCAGCGCAACCCAGGATACCGGGGAGCTGTTTTTT. The encoded protein is CASSATQDTGELFF.

V is TRBV11-2 and J is TRBJ2-1, with D perhaps being TRBD1 or TRBD2 (5 bases each). Germline CDR1 and CDR2: SGHAT and FQNNGV. The CDR3 loop spans 15 amino acids. V was cut by 5 bases and J by 4 bases, with 15 bases left in between. The CDR3 nucleotides are TGTGCCAGCAGCCGGAGCAGAGGGGCTTACAATGAGCAGTTCTTC. Its protein is CASSRSRGAYNEQFF.

This clonotype was observed many times. The chain is built from TRBV18 and TRBJ2-7; D might be TRBD1 (6 bases). The CDR3 loop spans 15 amino acids. Germline assignment: CDR1 KGHSH and CDR2 LQKENI. V gave up 6 bases and J gave up 0 bases, with 15 bases separating them. The CDR3 loop reads CASSLGGSVSYEQYF. The CDR3, as DNA: TGTGCCAGCTCCCTAGGGGGTAGCGTCTCCTACGAGCAGTACTTC. The full variable domain, with the rest looked up from reference TRBV18 and TRBJ2-7, is NAGVMQNPRHLVRRRGQEARLRCSPMKGHSHVYWYRQLPEEGLKFMVYLQKENIIDESGMPKERFSAEFPKEGPSILRIQQVVRGDSAAYFCASSLGGSVSYEQYFGPGTRLTVT.

This clonotype was detected only a few times. The chain joins TRBV20-1 to TRBJ2-3; D not resolved. With 2 bases removed from V and 0 bases from J, the gap between germline ends came to 9 bases. CDR3 length: 14 amino acids. Germline V gene sequence: CDR1 DFQATT, CDR2 SNEGSKA (reference sequence). The CDR3 nucleotides are TGCAGTGCTAGATTTCCGGATAGCACAGATACGCAGTATTTT. Its translation: CSARFPDSTDTQYF.

The chain combines TRBV7-9 with TRBJ2-3, with TRBD2 matching over 11 bases. Per germline, CDR1 SEHNR and CDR2 FQNEAQ (reference sequence). J lost 6 bases, V lost 5 bases, and 16 bases had no gene match. This CDR3 region has 18 residues. The CDR3 region is CASSLGTSGSLFGDTQYF. As DNA, the CDR3 is TGTGCCAGCAGCCTAGGGACTAGCGGCTCCTTATTCGGGGATACGCAGTATTTT.

This chain connects TRBV5-1 to TRBJ2-3; TRBD1 might be the D (5 bases). Germline V lookup: CDR1 SGHRS, CDR2 YFSETQ. The CDR3 is 14 amino acids. V lost 6 bases and J lost 0, with 11 bases in between. CDR3 sequence: CASTTDPSTDTQYF. CDR3 nucleotides: TGCGCCAGCACGACAGACCCAAGCACAGATACGCAGTATTTT. Drawing the rest from reference TRBV5-1 and TRBJ2-3, the complete variable domain is KAGVTQTPRYLIKTRGQQVTLSCSPISGHRSVSWYQQTPGQGLQFLFEYFSETQRNKGNFPGRFSGRQFSNSRSEMNVSTLELGDSALYLCASTTDPSTDTQYFGPGTRLTVL.

The gene calls are TRBV29-1 and TRBJ2-1; D is undetermined. The end of the DNA fits TRBJ2-7 better, so the J call may be wrong. Germline V gene lookup returns CDR1 SQVTM and CDR2 ANQGSEA. This CDR3 is 13 amino acids long. The CDR3 sequence is CSVELGSYNEQYF. The CDR3, as DNA: TGCAGCGTTGAATTGGGCTCCTACAATGAGCAGTACTTC.

The sample holds a few counts of this clonotype. J is TRBJ2-1 and V is TRBV29-1; 14 nucleotides match TRBD2. Germline V gives CDR1 SQVTM, CDR2 ANQGSEA. V shed 6 bases, J shed 7 bases, and the junction held 5 bases outside the gene matches. The CDR3 contains 14 residues. The CDR3 bases are TGCAGCGTGAGGACTAGCGGGAGGAGAAATGAGCAGTTCTTC. Protein: CSVRTSGRRNEQFF.

This clonotype has a handful of counts. The V gene is TRBV4-1, the J gene TRBJ2-3; D perhaps matches TRBD1 (5 bases). V was trimmed by 1 base and J by 4 bases, leaving 12 bases between them. This CDR3 has 15 amino acids. Germline V gene lookup returns CDR1 MGHRA and CDR2 YSYEKL. The chain's CDR3 is CASSQVMGPADTQYF. The CDR3 DNA follows: TGCGCCAGCAGCCAAGTGATGGGGCCGGCAGATACGCAGTATTTT.

This clonotype was found once. The rearrangement uses TRBV12-3 or TRBV12-4 and TRBJ2-1; TRBD2 agrees at 7 bases. The J call may not be correct, given that the DNA end is closer to TRBJ2-7. The CDR3 consists of 15 residues. Here the CDR3 reads CASTPSGRDYNEQYF. In DNA form, the CDR3 reads TGTGCCAGCACTCCCTCGGGCAGGGACTACAATGAGCAGTACTTC.

The chain links TRBV5-1 to TRBJ2-7; tentatively, D is TRBD2 (5 bases). Between the trimmed V and J ends, which lost 4 bases and 0 bases, there was a span of 17 bases. In germline, CDR1 is SGHRS, CDR2 YFSETQ. CDR3 length: 16 residues. The CDR3 loop reads CASSPPRTGSSYEQYF. CDR3 in DNA: TGCGCCAGCAGCCCTCCCAGGACGGGAAGCTCCTACGAGCAGTACTTC.

This clonotype was observed many times. The rearrangement links TRBV29-1 to TRBJ2-3; D uncertain. The germline CDR1 and CDR2 sequences are SQVTM and ANQGSEA. V dropped 6 bases and J dropped 4 bases, with 11 bases sitting between them. The CDR3 length is 12 residues. The CDR3 DNA is TGCAGCGTCCCGTCGGCTTCAGATACGCAGTATTTT. This translates into CSVPSASDTQYF.

This clonotype was found a few times. The chain employs TRBV20-1 and TRBJ2-5; D gene unclear. The CDR3 length is 13 residues. Trimming removed 5 bases from V and 4 bases from J, with 14 bases in between. Per the germline V gene, CDR1 is DFQATT and CDR2 is SNEGSKA (reference sequence). The CDR3 reads CSASETTGETQYF. The DNA for the CDR3 is TGCAGTGCTTCCGAGACGACGGGAGAGACCCAGTACTTC.

The genes are TRBV20-1 and TRBJ2-2; D is unclear. There are 14 residues in the CDR3. Germline CDR1 reads DFQATT; CDR2 reads SNEGSKA (reference sequence). The V and J ends lost 0 bases and 1 base respectively, with 6 bases between them. CDR3 region: CSARDPLNTGELFF. CDR3 bases: TGCAGTGCTAGAGATCCCTTGAACACCGGGGAGCTGTTTTTT.

This clonotype was detected only a few times. This rearrangement joins TRBV15 to TRBJ1-1; 7 nucleotides match TRBD1. The V gene end was trimmed by 0 bases and the J gene end by 1 base; junction bases not matched to a gene: 8. CDR3 length: 17 residues. Germline CDR1 is LNHNV and CDR2 is YYDKDF (reference sequence). CDR3 DNA: TGTGCCACCAGCAGAGACTACCCGGGACAGTGGAACACTGAAGCTTTCTTT. Residues: CATSRDYPGQWNTEAFF.